These 11 T cell receptor beta chains originate from one sample sequenced in a study of shared clonotypes between healthy human individuals. In the naive CD8 group, cells lacked CD45RO and were positively selected for CCR7, so terminally differentiated effector memory CD45RA+ cells were left out. The repertoire was sequenced with immunoSEQ multiplex PCR; TCRdb's copy has only in-frame clones and lacks some. This table holds about 2.1 million clones, 85% to 95% found once. The sample consisted of naive CD8+ T cells from PBMCs. The source of these receptors is a man between 18 and 35 years old in good health. Some clones in this sample may be carry-over from other donors' samples.

This clone appeared a single time. V usage is TRBV5-8 and J usage is TRBJ2-7; TRBD1 is a possible D gene (5 bases). The germline V gene encodes CDR1 SGHTS and CDR2 YDEGEE. The CDR3 totals 14 residues. Trimming removed 0 bases at V and 1 base at J, with 8 bases between. CDR3 sequence: CASSLGGSSYEQYF. The CDR3 bases are TGTGCCAGCAGCTTGGGGGGCAGTTCCTACGAGCAGTACTTC.

The V gene is TRBV5-6, the J gene TRBJ1-2; D gene ambiguous. V lost 0 bases, J lost 2 bases, and 5 bases lay in between. The CDR3 is 13 residues long. The germline V gene encodes CDR1 SGHDT and CDR2 YYEEEE. The CDR3 reads CASSLDSNYGYTF. For the CDR3, the DNA is TGTGCCAGCAGCTTGGACTCGAACTATGGCTACACCTTC.

This sequence joins TRBV4-1 and TRBJ1-5; D is uncertain. This CDR3 contains 17 residues. The germline V and J ends were trimmed by 4 bases and 0 bases, with 16 bases remaining between them. CDR1 and CDR2 from the germline V gene are MGHRA and YSYEKL. Here the CDR3 DNA reads TGCGCCAGCAGCCCCTATGATTGGACGGATAGCAATCAGCCCCAGCATTTT. Its translation is CASSPYDWTDSNQPQHF.

This chain links TRBV6-1 with TRBJ2-1; TRBD2 matches 10 bases. There are 17 residues in the CDR3. V dropped 3 bases and J dropped 2; count of bases not matched to a gene: 7. CDR1 is MNHNS, CDR2 SASEGT, per germline. The CDR3 DNA is TGTGCCAGCAGTGATCGAACCGGGACTAGCGCCTACAATGAGCAGTTCTTC. It is translated as CASSDRTGTSAYNEQFF.

The V call is TRBV25-1, the J call TRBJ2-7, with D uncertain. The CDR3 extends over 15 amino acids. The ends were cut back, 1 base at V and 3 bases at J, with 13 bases in the middle. CDR1 is MGHDK and CDR2 is SYGVNS in the germline V gene. CDR3 nucleotides: TGTGCCAGCAGTGAATCAACTCACCCAATCTACGAGCAGTACTTC. It is translated as CASSESTHPIYEQYF.

The chain recombines TRBV5-8 with TRBJ1-2, with D unresolved. This CDR3 contains 13 residues. The germline V gene has CDR1 SGHTS and CDR2 YDEGEE. Trimming took 6 bases from V and 8 from J, leaving 17 bases between them. CDR3 DNA: TGTGCCAGCACCGTCCCGAGTTCGGGCGGCTACACCTTC. Translating gives CASTVPSSGGYTF. Using reference TRBV5-8 and TRBJ1-2 for the parts outside the CDR3, the full variable domain is EAGVTQSPTHLIKTRGQQATLRCSPISGHTSVYWYQQALGLGLQFLLWYDEGEERNRGNFPPRFSGRQFPNYSSELNVNALELEDSALYLCASTVPSSGGYTFGSGTRLTVV.

The rearrangement joins TRBV14 to TRBJ2-2; D is possibly TRBD2 (5 bases). The CDR3 has 17 amino acids. Germline V CDR1 and CDR2: SGHDN, FVKESK. V dropped 0 bases and J dropped 4 bases, with 15 bases sitting between them. The CDR3 reads CASSQEGSRAATGELFF. Written as DNA, the CDR3 is TGTGCCAGCAGCCAAGAGGGGAGTCGGGCTGCCACCGGGGAGCTGTTTTTT.

CDR3 in DNA: TGTGCCAGTAGTATAGGGACTAGCGAACACAATGAGCAGTTCTTC. The encoded protein is CASSIGTSEHNEQFF. The V and J genes are TRBV19 and TRBJ2-1; 9 bases line up with TRBD2. The germline V gene has CDR1 LNHDA and CDR2 SQIVND (reference sequence). With V trimmed by 1 base and J by 5 bases, 3 bases remained unmatched. The CDR3 has 15 amino acids.

This clone showed up just once. V usage is TRBV5-1 and J usage is TRBJ2-7, with D unclear. The V and J ends lost 2 bases and 0 bases respectively, with 6 bases between them. The germline gives CDR1 SGHRS, CDR2 YFSETQ. There are 13 residues in the CDR3. CDR3 loop: CASSFLPSYEQYF. The CDR3 DNA is TGCGCCAGCAGCTTTCTGCCCTCCTACGAGCAGTACTTC.

In this sample, this clone turned up a few times. The CDR3 coding sequence is TGTGCCAGCAGCCACAGGGCGTATGGCTACACCTTC. It encodes CASSHRAYGYTF. The V gene is TRBV14, the J gene TRBJ1-2; D is possibly TRBD1 (5 bases). V was clipped by 3 bases and J by 5 bases, with 7 bases between them. The CDR3 length is 12 residues. The V gene's germline CDR1 is SGHDN and CDR2 FVKESK. Based on the CDR3 plus reference TRBV14 and TRBJ1-2, the full variable domain is EAGVTQFPSHSVIEKGQTVTLRCDPISGHDNLYWYRRVMGKEIKFLLHFVKESKQDESGMPNNRFLAERTGGTYSTLKVQPAELEDSGVYFCASSHRAYGYTFGSGTRLTVV.

The chain is built from TRBV15 and TRBJ1-3, with D tentatively TRBD1 (6 bases). This CDR3 region has 17 residues. Germline values: CDR1 LNHNV, CDR2 YYDKDF (reference sequence). The V gene lost 5 bases and the J gene lost 0 bases, with 17 bases spanning the gap. CDR3 bases: TGTGCCACCAGCGGAGTTGAGACAGGCCTCTCTGGAAACACCATATATTTT. Its translation is CATSGVETGLSGNTIYF.